Listed below are T cell receptor beta chains from one sample, sequenced in a study of blood T cell repertoires in COVID-19. Sequencing used immunoSEQ multiplex PCR; TCRdb keeps in-frame clones, though not all of them. The table records about 180,000 clones, approximately 85% of them present only once. Material for sequencing was PBMCs or T cells enriched from blood (not recorded which). These receptors were taken from a middle-aged man who had recovered from COVID-19. The CDR3 runs from the conserved cysteine through the conserved F or W. Fields, in order: clone size, D gene, V gene, J gene, CDR3 protein, CDR3 DNA. D genes are given only for firm matches. Where a row states a size, it is once, few, many or the class of an expanded clone; other rows omit it.

>.|TRBD2|TRBV5-1|TRBJ2-1
CASSVAGTSGRGYNEQFF
TGCGCCAGCAGCGTAGCCGGGACTAGCGGGCGGGGATACAATGAGCAGTTCTTC
>.|.|TRBV5-1|TRBJ1-1
CASRGGKNTEAFF
TGCGCCAGCAGGGGGGGAAAGAACACTGAAGCTTTCTTT
>.|.|TRBV28|TRBJ1-2
CASSLAGRSYGYTF
TGTGCCAGCAGTTTGGCGGGCCGGAGCTATGGCTACACCTTC
>.|TRBD1|TRBV11-2|TRBJ2-6
CASSLFPGQGSSGANVLTF
TGTGCCAGCAGCCTCTTCCCGGGACAGGGTTCCTCTGGGGCCAACGTCCTGACTTTC
>few|TRBD1|TRBV19|TRBJ2-7
CASSKLKGPGGEQYF
TGTGCCAGTAGTAAGTTGAAAGGCCCAGGGGGCGAGCAGTACTTC
>.|.|TRBV12-3/TRBV12-4|TRBJ2-7
CASSLTGEQYF
TGTGCCAGCAGTTTGACGGGGGAGCAGTACTTC
>once|TRBD1|TRBV5-4|TRBJ2-7
CASTLGDRPYEQYF
TGTGCCAGCACCTTGGGGGACAGACCTTACGAGCAGTACTTC
>.|.|TRBV7-8|TRBJ2-2
CASSFRSTGELFF
TGTGCCAGCAGCTTTCGGAGCACCGGGGAGCTGTTTTTT
>once|TRBD1|TRBV5-4|TRBJ2-7
CASSLVDRPYEQYF
TGTGCCAGCAGCTTGGTGGACAGGCCCTACGAGCAGTACTTC
>.|.|TRBV4-2|TRBJ2-1
CASSYLGEGWQFF
TGTGCCAGCTCCTACCTAGGGGAAGGATGGCAGTTCTTC
>.|TRBD1|TRBV19|TRBJ2-7
CASSASRGSSYEQYF
TGTGCCAGTAGTGCCTCCAGGGGGAGCTCCTACGAGCAGTACTTC
>.|TRBD2|TRBV2|TRBJ2-3
CASRRTSWADTQYF
TGTGCCAGCCGCCGGACTAGCTGGGCAGATACGCAGTATTTT